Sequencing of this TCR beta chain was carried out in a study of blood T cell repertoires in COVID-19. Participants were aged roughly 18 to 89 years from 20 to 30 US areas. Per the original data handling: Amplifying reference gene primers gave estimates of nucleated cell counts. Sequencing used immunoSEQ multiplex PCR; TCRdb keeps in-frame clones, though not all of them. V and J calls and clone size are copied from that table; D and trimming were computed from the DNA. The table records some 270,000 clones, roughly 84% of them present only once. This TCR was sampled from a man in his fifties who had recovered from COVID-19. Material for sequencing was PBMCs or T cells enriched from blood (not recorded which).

CDR3 loop: CASSTLTGVENEQFF. CDR3 coding DNA: TGTGCCAGTAGTACGTTAACAGGGGTGGAGAATGAGCAGTTCTTC. The chain has TRBV19 and TRBJ2-1; TRBD1 matches 7 bases. V was clipped by 4 bases and J by 7 bases; unmatched bases: 10. In germline, CDR1 is LNHDA, CDR2 SQIVND (reference sequence). The CDR3 spans 15 residues.